This T cell receptor (beta chain) comes out of a study of T cell responses to AZD1222 COVID-19 vaccine. The wider study: Combined were second doses at about 4 or about 12 weeks.

General study results and limits: Regions 160-218 and 743-854 dominated among vaccine-associated CD4 TCRs spanning spike. Spike-specific TCR repertoires showed rising breadth and depth after two AZD1222 doses. Donors, mostly white British, included more females; clonal diversity was possibly underestimated.

Details on this clone: What it binds is unknown.

Assay: immunoSEQ multiplex PCR; the TCRdb copy retains only in-frame clones and omits some. The repertoire holds 100,000 to 150,000 clones, with roughly 94% as singletons. V was pared by 5 bases and J by 1 base, with 17 bases between. CDR3 length: 16 residues. Per the germline V gene, CDR1 is SEHNR and CDR2 is FQNEAQ (reference sequence). This sequence originates from an adult in good health. The chain joins TRBV7-9 to TRBJ2-5; perhaps D is TRBD1 or TRBD2 (6 bases each). The input for sequencing was peripheral blood, taken on day 0 of AZD1222 vaccination. CDR3 sequence: CASSQKGGSLQETQYF. The CDR3 bases are TGTGCCAGCAGCCAAAAGGGGGGTTCTCTCCAAGAGACCCAGTACTTC.